The source of this TCR beta chain is a study of graft-versus-host responses after intestinal transplantation. Study-level background: The study gave all recipients anti-thymocyte globulin induction, then tacrolimus and steroids for 2 to 3 years. Study-wide results and limits: After transplant, early declines in HvG clones were associated with peak levels of circulating GvH clones.

The CDR3 is 14 residues long. V lost 1 base and J 2 bases, leaving 9 bases between the germline ends. The V gene's germline CDR1 is KGHSH and CDR2 LQKENI. Clones were read by immunoSEQ multiplex PCR, and TCRdb kept only the in-frame ones, dropping some. The sample records approximately 19,000 clones, around 38% being singletons. This rearrangement joins TRBV18 to TRBJ2-7; unclear D gene. The TCR sequence derives from a human patient who received an intestinal transplant. Sequencing was performed on alloreactive CD4+ T cells from a mixed lymphocyte reaction culture, taken before intestinal transplant. The sample's subset: CFSE-low proliferating T cells sorted from approximately 6-day pre-transplant mixed lymphocyte reaction (GvH or HvG direction). The CDR3 protein is CASSPREQPYEQYF. As DNA, the CDR3 is TGTGCCAGCTCACCACGGGAACAACCCTACGAGCAGTACTTC.